The clone carrying this TCR beta chain was detected ten times or more. Its antigen is not identified. TCRdb reanalysed the RT-PCR reads using MiXCR and keeps one entry per CDR3 protein. This table has roughly 190,000 distinct CDR3 sequences, around 15% appearing once. This sample is part of a study of response to subunit inactivated influenza vaccine. Study-wide points: A suggestion made by the authors is that each seasonal influenza vaccination recruits few new T cells.

The material sequenced was CD8+ T cells sorted from PBMCs, taken roughly 5 days after vaccination. This clonotype was obtained from a man between 50 and 59 years old who received an inactivated influenza vaccine.

CDR3 region: CSASLSGSRKTQYF. CDR3 DNA sequence: TGCAGTGCTAGCCTTAGCGGGAGCAGAAAGACCCAGTACTTC. V and J are TRBV20-1 and TRBJ2-5; 9 bases map to TRBD2. Trimming removed 3 bases from V and 6 bases from J; junction bases left unmatched: 8. CDR1 is DFQATT, CDR2 SNEGSKA, per germline (reference sequence). This CDR3 is built from 14 residues.